One T cell receptor (beta chain) is described in this entry. Its antigen is currently not known. No clone much larger than this one lies a single base away; base qualities are absent. The sample comes from a study of blood T cell repertoires in COVID-19 (dated by TCRdb to the early 2020s). For the study in its entirety: Collaborator samples came from the United States, Italy and Spain and covered acute and convalescent phases of COVID-19. The prospective study material was composed of cDNA or gDNA derived from T cells, B-cell-depleted T cells, or PBMCs. A de-identified subject ID, COVID-19 status, age in years and sex were almost always included in the sample metadata. Samples were obtained from the ongoing ImmuneRACE study (first 160 participants) and from 1,200 or so subjects provided by 6 global collaborators. The repertoires were made available in a free public database intended to serve as a resource for research on the immune response to SARS-CoV-2. Where HLA class I and class II types were available, the types were taken from metadata supplied by the sample provider, not from assay-based typing. The dataset comprised deeply sampled blood TCRbeta repertoires from subjects exposed to, actively infected with, or recovered from COVID-19. Beyond this particular receptor, the publication reports: The amount of clinical and demographic metadata varied by source and participant and was provided uncurated.

TCRbeta CDR3 regions were amplified from genomic DNA by means of the immunoSEQ Assay, a bias-controlled multiplex PCR. The paper's processing steps were these. Within the assay, amplification of reference gene primers was used to estimate how many nucleated cells each sample contained. To quantify the absolute abundance of each unique TCRbeta CDR3 rearrangement, sequence reads were collapsed and filtered. Productive Simpson clonality was computed per sample as the square root of Simpson's diversity index over productive rearrangements. TCRdb took over this immuneACCESS table, retaining in-frame rearrangements with V and J assigned. Such tables are incomplete; in checked studies, under half of the missing clones stem from an unresolved V gene, and the remainder is unexplained. That table furnishes V, J and clone size, whereas the DNA furnished D and trimming. The sample profile shows about 140,000 clones; roughly 80% of them were found once. Jointly, the top ten make up roughly 8% of the sample.

CDR1 and CDR2, per the germline V gene (reference sequence), are DFQATT and SNEGSKA. Unmatched junction bases come to 6, with V trimmed by 3 bases and J by 5 bases. From cysteine to phenylalanine, the CDR3 is 14 amino acids long. Just the 42-base CDR3 DNA is kept, in frame starting at base 1. The collaborating institutions used their own protocols to collect whole blood in K2EDTA tubes. For TCRbeta analysis, collaborators shipped samples as frozen whole blood, isolated PBMCs, or DNA extracted from either of those sample types. The specimen sequenced was peripheral blood. The origin of this receptor is a human donor in a cohort sampled during active COVID-19. Rearrangement joined TRBV20-1 to TRBJ2-3; TRBD2 agrees with 9 junctional bases. The CDR3 has the sequence CSASVAGGRDTQYF. The DNA sequence follows: TGCAGTGCTAGTGTTGCGGGGGGGCGAGATACGCAGTATTTT.